Following are 23 T cell receptor beta chains from one sample sequenced in a study of OX40 agonist ivuxolimab in advanced cancers. TCRdb keeps only in-frame clones here, not all; method: immunoSEQ multiplex PCR. The sample lists approximately 76,000 clones, about nine tenths seen once, with 0.6% to 0.8% in the top ten. This specimen was CD4+ or CD8+ T cells sorted from blood, taken in a trial of the OX40 agonist ivuxolimab. The receptors originated from an adult with an advanced solid tumor such as melanoma, head and neck, liver or kidney cancer.

The DNA for the CDR3 is TGTGCCAGCTCACCCGGGAACACCGGGGAGCTGTTTTTT. Translated: CASSPGNTGELFF. This chain connects TRBV18 to TRBJ2-2; D not resolved. This CDR3 is built from 13 residues. CDR1 and CDR2 (germline): KGHSH, LQKENI. Between the trimmed V and J ends, which lost 3 bases and 1 base, there was a span of 3 bases.

The V call is TRBV21-1, the J call TRBJ1-5. TRBV21-1 is described as a pseudogene. This CDR3 spans 19 amino acids. CDR3 bases: TGTGCCAGCAGCAGATGGTCGGGGTTTCGGGATTATAGCAATCAGCCCCAGCATTTT. It yields the protein CASSRWSGFRDYSNQPQHF.

The CDR3 nucleotides are TGTGCCAGTAGTACACAAGGGCAGGGGAACACTGAAGCTTTCTTT. This encodes CASSTQGQGNTEAFF. The chain has TRBV19 and TRBJ1-1; weak D call: TRBD1 (5 bases). The length of the CDR3 is 15 residues. Germline-derived CDR1 and CDR2 are LNHDA and SQIVND (reference sequence). V lost 4 bases to trimming and J lost 1 base, with 13 bases between them. The variable domain in full, completed from reference TRBV19 and TRBJ1-1, reads DGGITQSPKYLFRKEGQNVTLSCEQNLNHDAMYWYRQDPGQGLRLIYYSQIVNDFQKGDIAEGYSVSREKKESFPLTVTSAQKNPTAFYLCASSTQGQGNTEAFFGQGTRLTVV.

The chain couples TRBV19 to TRBJ2-2, with no clear D. The CDR3 length is 15 residues. With 2 bases removed from V and 1 base from J, the gap between germline ends came to 8 bases. From germline, CDR1 is LNHDA and CDR2 SQIVND (reference sequence). CDR3 sequence: CASSILRQNTGELFF. The CDR3 coding sequence is TGTGCCAGTAGTATATTACGACAGAACACCGGGGAGCTGTTTTTT.

This clone has a handful of counts. This chain uses TRBV6-1 with TRBJ1-2; unclear D gene. The CDR3 spans 14 residues. The germline gives CDR1 MNHNS, CDR2 SASEGT. The V end was cut by 3 bases, the J end by 2 bases, with 10 bases between. The CDR3: CASSELPVNYGYTF. The CDR3, as DNA: TGTGCCAGCAGTGAGCTGCCAGTGAACTATGGCTACACCTTC.

This chain uses TRBV13 with TRBJ2-1; D uncertain. V was shortened by 6 bases and J by 7 bases, with 10 bases between the two germline ends. Looked up from germline, CDR1 is PRHDT and CDR2 is FYEKMQ (reference sequence). The CDR3 covers 12 residues. This CDR3 reads CASSHRRNEQFF. The CDR3 bases are TGTGCCAGCAGTCATCGTCGGAATGAGCAGTTCTTC.

V is TRBV30 and J is TRBJ1-5; no reliable D call. This CDR3 is built from 14 residues. Trimming pared 3 bases from V and 7 bases from J, leaving 16 bases between. The germline CDR1 and CDR2 sequences are GTSNPN and SVGIG (reference sequence). The CDR3 DNA reads as TGTGCCTGGAGCGGAAACCTTGGGATCCAGCCCCAGCATTTT. Translation gives CAWSGNLGIQPQHF.

V is TRBV5-1 and J is TRBJ2-5; D gene unclear. There are 11 residues in the CDR3. V lost 0 bases and J 7 bases, leaving 4 bases between the germline ends. From germline, CDR1 is SGHRS and CDR2 YFSETQ. CDR3 amino acids: CASSLERTQYF. The CDR3 DNA is TGCGCCAGCAGCTTGGAGAGGACCCAGTACTTC.

V usage is TRBV19 and J usage is TRBJ1-5; 8 bases fit TRBD1. J lost 2 bases, V lost 3 bases, and 6 bases had no gene match. The CDR3 runs to 16 residues. Per germline, CDR1 LNHDA and CDR2 SQIVND (reference sequence). CDR3 DNA: TGTGCCAGTAGTATCCTAGGGACAGGTGGCAATCAGCCCCAGCATTTT. Translated: CASSILGTGGNQPQHF.

The chain recombines TRBV28 with TRBJ2-1; possible D gene TRBD1, 6 bases. The CDR3 spans 14 residues. Germline loops: CDR1 MDHEN, CDR2 SYDVKM. Deletions cut 5 bases from V and 10 bases from J, with 18 bases between. In DNA, the CDR3 is TGTGCCAGCAGTCCGATTCAGGGGAGAGGAGAGCAGTTCTTC. Translated, it gives CASSPIQGRGEQFF.

For the CDR3, the DNA is TGTGCCTGGAGTGTAAGGGCAGGTACTCATGAAAAACTGTTTTTT. Translated, it gives CAWSVRAGTHEKLFF. The genes are TRBV30 and TRBJ1-4; D is ambiguous. V dropped 0 bases and J dropped 6 bases, with 14 bases sitting between them. Germline CDR1 reads GTSNPN; CDR2 reads SVGIG (reference sequence). The CDR3 spans 15 residues.

The V call is TRBV25-1, the J call TRBJ1-4; 7 bases map to TRBD1. Trimming cost V 1 base and J 8 bases; bases outside gene matches: 7. The CDR3 has 15 residues. Germline loops: CDR1 MGHDK, CDR2 SYGVNS. The CDR3 sequence: CASSEFYGTEEKLFF. The CDR3 nucleotides are TGTGCCAGCAGTGAATTTTACGGGACAGAAGAAAAACTGTTTTTT.

The chain uses TRBV19 and TRBJ1-1, with TRBD1 identical over 11 bases. The CDR3 covers 18 residues. V was clipped by 7 bases and J by 1 base; unmatched bases: 14. Germline CDR1 is LNHDA and CDR2 is SQIVND (reference sequence). CDR3 loop: CASNISFGQGAGNTEAFF. In nucleotides, the CDR3 is TGTGCCAGTAATATTTCGTTTGGACAGGGGGCTGGGAACACTGAAGCTTTCTTT. Variable domain in full (rest from reference TRBV19 and TRBJ1-1): DGGITQSPKYLFRKEGQNVTLSCEQNLNHDAMYWYRQDPGQGLRLIYYSQIVNDFQKGDIAEGYSVSREKKESFPLTVTSAQKNPTAFYLCASNISFGQGAGNTEAFFGQGTRLTVV.

V gene TRBV5-8 combines with J gene TRBJ1-1, with D uncertain. Deletions cut 3 bases from V and 8 bases from J, with 14 bases between. CDR1 and CDR2 (germline): SGHTS, YDEGEE. The CDR3 is made up of 13 amino acids. The CDR3 nucleotides are TGTGCCAGCAGCTCGTACGGCCTTATAGAAGCTTTCTTT. Amino acid sequence: CASSSYGLIEAFF.

This clone appeared once. This chain links TRBV7-8 with TRBJ2-6; TRBD2 matches 7 bases. This CDR3 region has 18 residues. Germline V gene lookup returns CDR1 SGHVS and CDR2 FQNEAQ. The V gene end was trimmed by 2 bases and the J gene end by 0 bases; junction bases not matched to a gene: 7. In nucleotides, the CDR3 is TGTGCCAGCAGCTTACAAGCGGGGAGTTTCTCTGGGGCCAACGTCCTGACTTTC. The encoded protein is CASSLQAGSFSGANVLTF.

The chain combines TRBV12-5 with TRBJ1-1, with D possibly matching TRBD1 (5 bases). Germline CDR1 LGHNT, CDR2 FRNRAP. Trimming took off 4 bases at V and 5 bases at J, with 11 bases between the two ends. This CDR3 region has 13 residues. The CDR3 here is CASGSGRSTEAFF. CDR3 DNA sequence: TGTGCTAGTGGTTCGGGACGGAGTACTGAAGCTTTCTTT.

Details on this clone: An end of the junction does not agree with germline; a read error may underlie this. The sample carries other DNA sequences with the same CDR3. V gene TRBV5-1 combines with J gene TRBJ1-2, with D maybe TRBD1 (5 bases). This CDR3 contains 16 residues. The germline CDR1 and CDR2 sequences are SGHRS and YFSETQ. The CDR3 here is CASSLAGDLANYGYTF. The DNA for the CDR3 is TGTGCCAGCAGCTTGGCGGGGGACCTAGCTAACTATGGCTACACCTTC.

This clone has more than one count but fewer than ten. Other nucleotide sequences in the sample specify the same CDR3. The chain is built from TRBV19 and TRBJ1-5; D perhaps matches TRBD1 (6 bases). Trimming took off 6 bases at V and 1 base at J, with 10 bases between the two ends. Germline assignment: CDR1 LNHDA and CDR2 SQIVND (reference sequence). The CDR3 has 14 residues. The CDR3 DNA follows: TGTGCCAGTAGCAGGGGAGGGAGCAATCAGCCCCAGCATTTT. Encoded protein: CASSRGGSNQPQHF.

The chain employs TRBV7-8 and TRBJ1-3; D is ambiguous. V shed 4 bases and J shed 0 bases, with 4 bases lying between them. The germline V gene has CDR1 SGHVS and CDR2 FQNEAQ. The CDR3 spans 13 residues. The CDR3 DNA reads TGTGCCAGCAGCTCAAACTCTGGAAACACCATATATTTT. Its translation is CASSSNSGNTIYF.

The chain carries TRBV5-6 and TRBJ1-5; D is possibly TRBD1 (5 bases). Trimming pared 1 base from V and 3 bases from J, leaving 8 bases between. Germline CDR1 SGHDT, CDR2 YYEEEE. This CDR3 has 14 residues. CDR3 in amino acids: CASSLTRANQPQHF. The CDR3 DNA sequence: TGTGCCAGCAGCTTGACCAGGGCCAATCAGCCCCAGCATTTT.

The CDR3 coding sequence is TGCGCCAGCAGCCTGTCTGGGACAGGGGTCTATGGCTACACCTTC. As protein: CASSLSGTGVYGYTF. V and J are TRBV4-1 and TRBJ1-2; 10 bases fit TRBD1. After removal of 4 bases from V and 4 bases from J, the junction contained 6 bases not matched to a gene. Germline V gene lookup returns CDR1 MGHRA and CDR2 YSYEKL. The CDR3 length is 15 residues.

The chain links TRBV19 to TRBJ1-4; D gene uncertain. This CDR3 has 14 amino acids. Germline assignment: CDR1 LNHDA and CDR2 SQIVND (reference sequence). The V and J ends lost 5 bases and 5 bases respectively, with 12 bases between them. The CDR3 sequence is CASSLRFENEKLFF. The CDR3 DNA reads TGTGCCAGTAGTCTACGGTTTGAGAATGAAAAACTGTTTTTT.

This chain joins TRBV27 and TRBJ1-5; D is possibly TRBD1 (6 bases). V was pared by 5 bases and J by 2 bases, with 10 bases between. This CDR3 is 14 amino acids long. CDR1 and CDR2 (germline): MNHEY, SMNVEV (reference sequence). The CDR3 DNA is TGTGCCAGCAGTCGTTACAGGGGCAATCAGCCCCAGCATTTT. Amino acids: CASSRYRGNQPQHF.